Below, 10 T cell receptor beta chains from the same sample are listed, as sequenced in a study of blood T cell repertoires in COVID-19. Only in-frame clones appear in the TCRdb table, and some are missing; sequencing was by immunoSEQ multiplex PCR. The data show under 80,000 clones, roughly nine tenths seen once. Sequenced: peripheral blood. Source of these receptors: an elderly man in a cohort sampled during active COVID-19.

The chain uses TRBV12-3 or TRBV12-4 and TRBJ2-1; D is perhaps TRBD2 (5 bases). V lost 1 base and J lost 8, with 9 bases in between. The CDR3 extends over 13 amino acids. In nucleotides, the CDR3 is TGTGCCAGCAGTTTAGACTCGCGGGATGAGCAGTTCTTC. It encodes CASSLDSRDEQFF.

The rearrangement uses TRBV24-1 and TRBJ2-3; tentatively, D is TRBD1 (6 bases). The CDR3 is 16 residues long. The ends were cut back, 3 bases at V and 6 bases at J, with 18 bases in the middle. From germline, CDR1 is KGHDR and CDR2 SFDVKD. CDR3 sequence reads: CATSDLGHNEADTQYF. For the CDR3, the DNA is TGTGCCACCAGTGATCTGGGACACAACGAGGCGGATACGCAGTATTTT.

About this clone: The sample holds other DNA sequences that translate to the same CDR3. CDR3 DNA: TGCGCCAGCAGCTTGGATGGGAGCTCTGGAAACACCATATATTTT. It yields the protein CASSLDGSSGNTIYF. The chain combines TRBV5-1 with TRBJ1-3, with D unresolved. The CDR3 runs 15 residues. The V and J ends lost 0 bases and 0 bases respectively, with 7 bases between them. Germline V gives CDR1 SGHRS, CDR2 YFSETQ.

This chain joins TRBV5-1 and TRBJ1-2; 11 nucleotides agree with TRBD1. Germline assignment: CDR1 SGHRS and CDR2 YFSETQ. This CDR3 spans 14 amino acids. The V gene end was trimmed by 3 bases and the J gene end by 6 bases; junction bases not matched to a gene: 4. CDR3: CASSYGQGANGYTF. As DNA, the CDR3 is TGCGCCAGCAGCTATGGACAGGGGGCGAATGGCTACACCTTC.

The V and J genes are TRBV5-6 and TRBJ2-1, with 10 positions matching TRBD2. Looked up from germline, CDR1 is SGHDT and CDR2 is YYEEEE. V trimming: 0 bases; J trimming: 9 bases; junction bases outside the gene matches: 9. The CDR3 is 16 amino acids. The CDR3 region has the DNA TGTGCCAGCAGCTTGGTAAGCCAGCGGGGGGGCCTTGAGCAGTTCTTC. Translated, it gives CASSLVSQRGGLEQFF.

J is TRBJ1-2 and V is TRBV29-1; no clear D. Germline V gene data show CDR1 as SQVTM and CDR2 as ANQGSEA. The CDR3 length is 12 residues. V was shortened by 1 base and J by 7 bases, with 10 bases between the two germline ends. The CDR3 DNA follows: TGCAGCGTTGAAGTCCGTGCGGTTGGCTACACCTTC. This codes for CSVEVRAVGYTF.

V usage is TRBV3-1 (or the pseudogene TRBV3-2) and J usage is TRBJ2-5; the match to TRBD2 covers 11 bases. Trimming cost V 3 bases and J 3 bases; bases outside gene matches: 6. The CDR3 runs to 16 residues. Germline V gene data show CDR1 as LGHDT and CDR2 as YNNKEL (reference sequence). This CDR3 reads CASSHLAGGLEETQYF. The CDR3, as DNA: TGTGCCAGCAGCCACCTAGCGGGGGGTCTAGAAGAGACCCAGTACTTC.

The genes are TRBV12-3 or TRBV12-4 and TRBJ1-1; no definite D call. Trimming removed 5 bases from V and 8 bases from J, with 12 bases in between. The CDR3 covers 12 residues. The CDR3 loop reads CASSLAAGEAFF. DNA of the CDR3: TGTGCCAGCAGTCTCGCCGCGGGAGAAGCTTTCTTT.

The chain's CDR3 is CASSVKGGRDTEAFF. The CDR3 coding sequence is TGTGCCAGCAGTGTGAAAGGGGGCCGGGACACTGAAGCTTTCTTT. The J gene is TRBJ1-1, the V gene TRBV2; 7 nucleotides align to TRBD1. V lost 4 bases and J lost 3; bases outside the gene matches: 8. The germline gives CDR1 SNHLY, CDR2 FYNNEI. The CDR3 has 15 amino acids.

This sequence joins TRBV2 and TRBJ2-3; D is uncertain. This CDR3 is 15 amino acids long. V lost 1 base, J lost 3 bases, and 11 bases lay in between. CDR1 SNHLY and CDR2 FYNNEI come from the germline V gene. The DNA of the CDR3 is TGTGCCAGCAGTGAAGGGCTAGACGGGACAGATACGCAGTATTTT. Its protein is CASSEGLDGTDTQYF.